This TCR beta chain was identified in a study of blood T cells in healthy people across ages. A second PCR, run for about 7 to 11 cycles, used a sample-barcoded 5' primer plus a J-beta primer mix. A single record per CDR3 protein comes from TCRdb applying MiXCR to the 5' RACE reads. The sample has about 1.4 million distinct CDR3 sequences, almost 60% seen once. Trimming removed 4 bases at V and 8 bases at J, with 14 bases between. CDR3 length: 13 amino acids. Germline V gene sequence: CDR1 LGHNA, CDR2 YSLEER. All donors came from Russia, were Caucasian and healthy, and spanned ages about 6 to 100. This sequence originates from a young man in good health. The chain combines TRBV4-3 with TRBJ1-2; a weak D match, TRBD1 (5 bases). Material: blood. The CDR3 DNA follows: TGCGCCAGCAGCCTCTTTACAGGTGACGGCTACACCTTC. This translates into CASSLFTGDGYTF.